This TCR beta chain was captured in a study of blood T cell repertoires in COVID-19. At the level of the study: Material from acute and convalescent COVID-19 was sourced from the United States, Italy and Spain.

Losses at the gene ends were 3 bases for V and 6 bases for J; bases not matched to a gene: 5. This CDR3 region has 15 residues. Looked up from germline, CDR1 is LNHDA and CDR2 is SQIVND (reference sequence). In the original workflow: For nucleated cells, counts were estimated from reference gene primer amplification. The table came from immunoSEQ multiplex PCR; TCRdb's copy has only in-frame clones and leaves some out. V and J calls and clone size are copied from that table; D and trimming were computed from the DNA. The data hold roughly 400,000 clones, with approximately 90% observed a single time.

V gene TRBV19 combines with J gene TRBJ1-5, with 10 bases aligning to TRBD1. This sequence was found in a woman in her forties or fifties who had recovered from COVID-19. What was sequenced was PBMCs or T cells enriched from blood (not recorded which). In nucleotides, the CDR3 is TGTGCCAGTAGTATTGGGACAGGGGCGGCTCAGCCCCAGCATTTT. Its translation: CASSIGTGAAQPQHF.